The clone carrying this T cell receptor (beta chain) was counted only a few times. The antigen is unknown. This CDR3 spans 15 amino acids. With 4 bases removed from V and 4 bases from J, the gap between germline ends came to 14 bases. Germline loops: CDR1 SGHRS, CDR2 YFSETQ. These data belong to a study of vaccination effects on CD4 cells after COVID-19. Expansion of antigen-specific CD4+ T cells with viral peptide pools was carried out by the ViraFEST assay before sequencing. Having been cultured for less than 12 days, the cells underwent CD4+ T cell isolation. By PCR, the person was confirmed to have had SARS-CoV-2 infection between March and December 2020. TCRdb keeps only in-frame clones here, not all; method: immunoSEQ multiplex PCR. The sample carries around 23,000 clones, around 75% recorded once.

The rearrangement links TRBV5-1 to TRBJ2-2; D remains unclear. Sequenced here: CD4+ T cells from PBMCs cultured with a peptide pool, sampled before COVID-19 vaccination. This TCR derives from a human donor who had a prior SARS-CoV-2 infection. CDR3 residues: CASSHGRSATGELFF. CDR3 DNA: TGCGCCAGCAGCCACGGCCGGAGTGCCACCGGGGAGCTGTTTTTT.